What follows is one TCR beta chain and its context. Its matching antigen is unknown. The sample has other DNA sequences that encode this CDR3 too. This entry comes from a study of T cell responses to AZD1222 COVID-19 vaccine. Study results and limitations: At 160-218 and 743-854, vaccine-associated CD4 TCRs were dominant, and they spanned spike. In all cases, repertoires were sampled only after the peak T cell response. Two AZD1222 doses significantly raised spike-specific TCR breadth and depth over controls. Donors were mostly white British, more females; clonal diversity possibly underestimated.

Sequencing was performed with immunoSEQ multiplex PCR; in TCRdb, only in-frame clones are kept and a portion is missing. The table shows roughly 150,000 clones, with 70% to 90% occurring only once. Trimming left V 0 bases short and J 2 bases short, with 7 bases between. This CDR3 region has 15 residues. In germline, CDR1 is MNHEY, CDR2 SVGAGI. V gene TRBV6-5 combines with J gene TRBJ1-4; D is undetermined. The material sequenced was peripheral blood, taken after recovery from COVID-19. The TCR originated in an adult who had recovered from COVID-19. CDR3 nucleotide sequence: TGTGCCAGCAGTTACTCAGGGTTGACTAATGAAAAACTGTTTTTT. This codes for CASSYSGLTNEKLFF.